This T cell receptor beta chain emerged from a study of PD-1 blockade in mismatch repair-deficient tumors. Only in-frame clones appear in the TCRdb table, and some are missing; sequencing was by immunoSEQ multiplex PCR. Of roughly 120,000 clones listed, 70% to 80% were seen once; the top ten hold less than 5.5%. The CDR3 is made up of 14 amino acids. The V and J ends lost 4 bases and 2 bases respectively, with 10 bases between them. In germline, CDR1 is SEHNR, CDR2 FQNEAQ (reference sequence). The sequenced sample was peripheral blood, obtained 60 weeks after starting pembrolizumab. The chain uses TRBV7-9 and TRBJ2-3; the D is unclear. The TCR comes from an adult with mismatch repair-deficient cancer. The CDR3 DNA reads TGTGCCAGCAGCTCCTTCTTGGACACAGATACGCAGTATTTT. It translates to CASSSFLDTDTQYF.